One sample yielded the 22 T cell receptor beta chains listed below, sequenced in a study of shared clonotypes between healthy human individuals. The method was immunoSEQ multiplex PCR; TCRdb's version includes in-frame clones alone and lacks a portion of them. Of about a million clones in the sample, approximately 75% were seen once. Source material: memory CD4+ T cells from PBMCs. As for subset: CD45RA-negative fraction. The receptors originated from a man aged 18 to 30 in good health. Some clones in this sample may be carry-over from other donors' samples.

The DNA for the CDR3 is TGTGCCAGCAGTCAATGGAATGAGCAGTTCTTC. This codes for CASSQWNEQFF. This chain uses TRBV6-5 with TRBJ2-1; D not certain. The CDR3 sequence is 11 residues long. V was pared by 5 bases and J by 7 bases, with 6 bases between. Germline values: CDR1 MNHEY, CDR2 SVGAGI.

CDR3 bases: TGTGCCAGCTCACGAACCCGTGGGCAAGAGACCCAGTACTTC. It codes for CASSRTRGQETQYF. This rearrangement joins TRBV18 to TRBJ2-5, with unresolved D. V was cut by 4 bases and J by 2 bases, with 11 bases left in between. This CDR3 contains 14 residues. Per germline, CDR1 KGHSH and CDR2 LQKENI. The complete variable domain, with remaining parts taken from reference TRBV18 and TRBJ2-5, reads NAGVMQNPRHLVRRRGQEARLRCSPMKGHSHVYWYRQLPEEGLKFMVYLQKENIIDESGMPKERFSAEFPKEGPSILRIQQVVRGDSAAYFCASSRTRGQETQYFGPGTRLLVL.

This clone was observed once. V gene TRBV15 combines with J gene TRBJ2-7; D remains unclear. The CDR3 has 15 residues. Germline V gene data show CDR1 as LNHNV and CDR2 as YYDKDF (reference sequence). Trimming removed 1 base at V and 2 bases at J, with 12 bases between. The CDR3 nucleotides read TGTGCCACCAGCAGAGGACGGATTGGAACCTACGAGCAGTACTTC. Translated, it gives CATSRGRIGTYEQYF. Filled out from reference TRBV15 and TRBJ2-7, the complete variable domain reads DAMVIQNPRYQVTQFGKPVTLSCSQTLNHNVMYWYQQKSSQAPKLLFHYYDKDFNNEADTPDNFQSRRPNTSFCFLDIRSPGLGDTAMYLCATSRGRIGTYEQYFGPGTRLTVT.

This chain connects TRBV7-2 to TRBJ2-6; D unclear. V was pared by 10 bases and J by 2 bases, with 9 bases between. Germline V gene sequence: CDR1 SGHTA, CDR2 FQGNSA. The CDR3 is 13 amino acids. The CDR3 here is CATALPGANVLTF. In DNA, the CDR3 is TGTGCCACTGCCCTCCCTGGGGCCAACGTCCTGACTTTC.

This CDR3 is CASSAGTAPGPLHF. The CDR3 coding sequence is TGTGCCAGCAGTGCGGGGACAGCCCCTGGACCCCTCCACTTT. The chain uses TRBV27 and TRBJ1-6; 7 bases align to TRBD1. The CDR3 covers 14 residues. CDR1 is MNHEY and CDR2 is SMNVEV in the germline V gene (reference sequence). Trimming removed 5 bases from V and 12 bases from J; junction bases left unmatched: 10.

The chain combines TRBV6-5 with TRBJ1-5; 8 nucleotides line up with TRBD1. Germline loops: CDR1 MNHEY, CDR2 SVGAGI. V shed 8 bases and J 6 bases; nucleotides not matched to a gene: 6. CDR3 size: 13 residues. The CDR3 region is CASAPGGGQPQHF. The CDR3 nucleotides read TGTGCCAGCGCCCCAGGGGGCGGTCAGCCCCAGCATTTT.

This clone was counted only a few times. The chain employs TRBV6-6 and TRBJ1-4; D is possibly TRBD1 (5 bases). The CDR3 spans 13 residues. V shed 4 bases and J shed 4 bases, with 7 bases lying between them. Germline V gene data show CDR1 as MNHNY and CDR2 as SVGAGI (reference sequence). This CDR3 reads CASSSRDNEKLFF. CDR3 nucleotide sequence: TGTGCCAGCAGTTCCAGGGATAATGAAAAACTGTTTTTT.

The J gene is TRBJ2-7, the V gene TRBV28, with D perhaps TRBD1 (6 bases). This CDR3 is built from 13 residues. V was trimmed by 3 bases and J by 7 bases, leaving 13 bases between them. The V gene's germline CDR1 is MDHEN and CDR2 SYDVKM. The CDR3 nucleotides are TGTGCCAGCAGTTTTCCGAAAAGGGGGGAGCAGTACTTC. Translating gives CASSFPKRGEQYF.

The CDR3 reads CASSQDPVGPVPNEQYF. As DNA, the CDR3 is TGCGCCAGCAGCCAAGATCCAGTGGGCCCTGTCCCCAACGAGCAGTACTTC. This chain links TRBV4-3 with TRBJ2-7; D not certain. This CDR3 is built from 17 residues. Trimming shortened V by 0 bases and J by 5 bases, and 20 bases separated the two germline ends. CDR1 and CDR2 from the germline V gene are LGHNA and YSLEER.

The chain carries TRBV2 and TRBJ2-1, with D perhaps TRBD1 (5 bases). Trimming removed 4 bases at V and 4 bases at J, with 14 bases between. Germline CDR1 SNHLY, CDR2 FYNNEI. This CDR3 comprises 15 residues. CDR3 sequence (DNA): TGTGCCAGCAGTGTAACAGGAGCCGGATACAATGAGCAGTTCTTC. Translated, it gives CASSVTGAGYNEQFF.

The rearrangement joins TRBV7-2 to TRBJ2-2, with 15 bases fitting TRBD2. Germline lookup yields CDR1 SGHTA and CDR2 FQGNSA. The CDR3 runs to 18 residues. The ends lost 7 bases at V and 6 bases at J; junction bases unmatched: 12. Here the CDR3 reads CASTLHGTSGRSSGELFF. CDR3 coding DNA: TGTGCCAGCACTTTGCATGGGACTAGCGGGAGGTCCTCCGGGGAGCTGTTTTTT.

For the CDR3, the DNA is TGTGCCACCAGCAGAGTCAGGCGGGGGGGCTATTATCAAAATTACGAGCAGTACTTC. This translates into CATSRVRRGGYYQNYEQYF. The chain carries TRBV15 and TRBJ2-7, with 9 bases aligning to TRBD2. The CDR3 sequence is 19 residues long. CDR1 LNHNV and CDR2 YYDKDF come from the germline V gene (reference sequence). The J segment lost 4 bases and the V segment lost 1 base, leaving 17 bases of the junction unmatched.

V is TRBV4-1 and J is TRBJ2-1; no clear D. Between the trimmed V and J ends, which lost 0 bases and 10 bases, there was a span of 7 bases. The CDR3 is 12 residues long. Germline assignment: CDR1 MGHRA and CDR2 YSYEKL. The CDR3 DNA is TGCGCCAGCAGCCAAGATTCACGGGAGCAGTTCTTC. Translation: CASSQDSREQFF.

The chain recombines TRBV19 with TRBJ1-5; D gene ambiguous. The germline V gene has CDR1 LNHDA and CDR2 SQIVND (reference sequence). V shed 3 bases and J shed 0 bases, with 15 bases lying between them. CDR3 length: 17 residues. DNA for the CDR3: TGTGCCAGTAGTATTATTTATAAATCAATTAGCAATCAGCCCCAGCATTTT. It yields the protein CASSIIYKSISNQPQHF. Using reference TRBV19 and TRBJ1-5 for the parts outside the CDR3, the full variable domain is DGGITQSPKYLFRKEGQNVTLSCEQNLNHDAMYWYRQDPGQGLRLIYYSQIVNDFQKGDIAEGYSVSREKKESFPLTVTSAQKNPTAFYLCASSIIYKSISNQPQHFGDGTRLSIL.

This rearrangement joins TRBV18 to TRBJ1-1; D is perhaps TRBD1 (5 bases). Germline V gene data show CDR1 as KGHSH and CDR2 as LQKENI. The CDR3 consists of 14 residues. The V end was cut by 3 bases, the J end by 0 bases, with 8 bases between. CDR3 sequence (DNA): TGTGCCAGCTCACCGATGGGACTGAACACTGAAGCTTTCTTT. Protein sequence: CASSPMGLNTEAFF.

This chain uses TRBV18 with TRBJ2-1; 9 bases fit TRBD2. The CDR3 totals 16 residues. Looked up from germline, CDR1 is KGHSH and CDR2 is LQKENI. V lost 3 bases and J lost 4; bases outside the gene matches: 7. In DNA, the CDR3 is TGTGCCAGCTCACCGCGCCTTGCGGGAGGGTACAATGAGCAGTTCTTC. Translated, it gives CASSPRLAGGYNEQFF.

This chain connects TRBV10-2 to TRBJ2-1; D is perhaps TRBD2 (6 bases). Germline-derived CDR1 and CDR2 are WSHSY and SAAADI. The CDR3 spans 11 residues. V was cut by 10 bases and J by 4 bases, with 8 bases left in between. This CDR3 is CATAGYNEQFF. In nucleotides, the CDR3 is TGCGCCACCGCGGGGTACAATGAGCAGTTCTTC.

This sequence joins TRBV6-1 and TRBJ2-5; tentative D call: TRBD1 (5 bases). The J call is doubtful: the DNA matches TRBJ2-7 better. The length of the CDR3 is 14 residues. The germline V gene encodes CDR1 MNHNS and CDR2 SASEGT. The CDR3 loop reads CASSEGGDSYEQYF. CDR3 DNA sequence: TGTGCCAGCAGTGAAGGGGGCGATTCCTACGAGCAGTACTTC.

The chain combines TRBV27 with TRBJ1-5; 7 bases are shared with TRBD1. After removal of 2 bases from V and 2 bases from J, the junction contained 3 bases not matched to a gene. The CDR3 is 15 amino acids. Germline V gene sequence: CDR1 MNHEY, CDR2 SMNVEV (reference sequence). DNA of the CDR3: TGTGCCAGCAGTTTAGGCGGGACAGGCAATCAGCCCCAGCATTTT. It translates to CASSLGGTGNQPQHF.

V usage is TRBV21-1 and J usage is TRBJ2-4. TRBV21-1 is annotated as a pseudogene. The CDR3 is 19 amino acids. CDR3 in amino acids: CASSKPGPNQARAKNIQYF. As DNA, the CDR3 is TGTGCCAGCAGCAAACCGGGCCCAAACCAGGCCCGGGCCAAAAACATTCAGTACTTC.

The rearrangement joins TRBV5-4 to TRBJ2-7, with 10 bases lining up with TRBD2. This CDR3 has 15 amino acids. CDR1 is SGHNT, CDR2 YYREEE, per germline (reference sequence). J gave up 6 bases and V 0 bases, and 6 bases lay outside the gene matches. Here the CDR3 DNA reads TGTGCCAGCAGCTTGGGGGCTAGCGGGAGCCCCGAGCAGTACTTC. This codes for CASSLGASGSPEQYF.

The genes are TRBV28 and TRBJ2-1; D unclear. This CDR3 spans 12 amino acids. Germline V gene lookup returns CDR1 MDHEN and CDR2 SYDVKM. Trimming left V 3 bases short and J 7 bases short, with 7 bases between. As DNA, the CDR3 is TGTGCCAGCAGTTTCCGTTGGAATGAGCAGTTCTTC. Its protein is CASSFRWNEQFF.